What follows are 17 T cell receptor beta chains derived from one specimen sequenced in a study of blood T cell repertoires in COVID-19. TCRdb's copy holds only in-frame clones and misses some; the assay was immunoSEQ multiplex PCR. The sample yields tens of thousands of clones, approximately 78% seen once. The sequenced material came from peripheral blood. The receptors were gathered from a man older than 75 with acute or convalescent COVID-19.

This chain links TRBV6-5 with TRBJ1-6; 7 bases line up with TRBD1. With V trimmed by 6 bases and J by 8 bases, 10 bases remained unmatched. The CDR3 is 15 residues long. Germline values: CDR1 MNHEY, CDR2 SVGAGI. In DNA, the CDR3 is TGTGCCAGCAGGAAACAGGGGAGTGTAGATTCACCCCTCCACTTT. Its translation is CASRKQGSVDSPLHF.

The chain recombines TRBV5-1 with TRBJ2-5; no reliable D call. CDR3 length equals 13 residues. CDR1 SGHRS and CDR2 YFSETQ come from the germline V gene. V lost 0 bases to trimming and J lost 3 bases, with 6 bases between them. In nucleotides, the CDR3 is TGCGCCAGCAGCTTGGGGCTTAAAGAGACCCAGTACTTC. Translated: CASSLGLKETQYF.

The chain employs TRBV5-1 and TRBJ2-5; no reliable D call. The ends were cut back, 6 bases at V and 5 bases at J, with 14 bases in the middle. The CDR3 consists of 13 residues. CDR1 SGHRS and CDR2 YFSETQ come from the germline V gene. The CDR3, as DNA: TGCGCCAGCAAGCTGTCCAAAACGGAGACCCAGTACTTC. It codes for CASKLSKTETQYF.

This sequence joins TRBV7-2 and TRBJ1-3, with 7 bases matching TRBD1. V trimming: 5 bases; J trimming: 3 bases; junction bases outside the gene matches: 4. Germline V lookup: CDR1 SGHTA, CDR2 FQGNSA. This CDR3 spans 14 amino acids. CDR3 nucleotides: TGTGCCAGCAGCCATGACAGGGATGGAAACACCATATATTTT. This translates into CASSHDRDGNTIYF.

CDR3 sequence: CASSFDGRAGGEQFF. In DNA, the CDR3 is TGTGCCAGCAGCTTCGACGGGAGGGCCGGGGGTGAGCAGTTCTTC. This chain links TRBV5-4 with TRBJ2-1; TRBD2 matches at 8 bases. The CDR3 consists of 15 residues. With V trimmed by 2 bases and J by 9 bases, 10 bases remained unmatched. Germline V lookup: CDR1 SGHNT, CDR2 YYREEE (reference sequence).

This chain connects TRBV11-3 to TRBJ2-7; 8 positions agree with TRBD1. Germline CDR1 and CDR2: SGHNT and YENEEA. The CDR3 spans 17 residues. J was trimmed by 6 bases and V by 4 bases; bases with no gene match: 17. The CDR3 nucleotides read TGTGCCAGCAGCTCCCGCCGAGACAGGGGACATAGAGGCGAGCAGTACTTC. It yields the protein CASSSRRDRGHRGEQYF.

The chain uses TRBV5-6 and TRBJ2-7, with D possibly called TRBD1 or TRBD2 (5 bases each). Germline assignment: CDR1 SGHDT and CDR2 YYEEEE. Trimming shortened V by 4 bases and J by 2 bases, and 13 bases separated the two germline ends. CDR3 size: 14 residues. The CDR3 DNA sequence: TGTGCCAGCAGCGTGGGACCTAGCACCTACGAGCAGTACTTC. Encoded protein: CASSVGPSTYEQYF.

The chain employs TRBV4-1 and TRBJ2-3; TRBD2 matches 13 bases. This CDR3 is 15 amino acids long. The germline V gene encodes CDR1 MGHRA and CDR2 YSYEKL. With V trimmed by 4 bases and J by 5 bases, 3 bases remained unmatched. The CDR3 DNA reads TGCGCCAGCAGCCTACTAGCGGGGGGGCTAGATACGCAGTATTTT. This codes for CASSLLAGGLDTQYF.

The chain recombines TRBV28 with TRBJ1-5, with TRBD1 matching 9 bases. The length of the CDR3 is 16 residues. J lost 1 base, V lost 6 bases, and 7 bases had no gene match. Germline V gives CDR1 MDHEN, CDR2 SYDVKM. The CDR3 protein is CASRNDRGRSNQPQHF. The CDR3 DNA sequence: TGTGCCAGCAGGAACGACAGGGGGAGAAGCAATCAGCCCCAGCATTTT.

This clone was seen a single time. V and J are TRBV5-1 and TRBJ2-7, with 7 bases that match TRBD2. Germline values: CDR1 SGHRS, CDR2 YFSETQ. The CDR3 is 14 amino acids. Unmatched junction bases numbered 8, after V lost 7 bases and J lost 1 base. CDR3 amino acids: CASRLTGGSYEQYF. CDR3 bases: TGCGCCAGCCGACTGACCGGGGGGTCCTACGAGCAGTACTTC.

The chain combines TRBV5-4 with TRBJ1-1; D may be TRBD1 (5 bases). The ends were cut back, 4 bases at V and 0 bases at J, with 19 bases in the middle. The CDR3 length is 17 residues. Germline V gene lookup returns CDR1 SGHNT and CDR2 YYREEE (reference sequence). CDR3 amino acids: CASSPGGTIPMNTEAFF. The CDR3 DNA is TGTGCCAGCAGCCCGGGCGGGACCATTCCCATGAACACTGAAGCTTTCTTT.

This rearrangement joins TRBV4-1 to TRBJ1-6, with no clear D. There are 17 residues in the CDR3. The V end was cut by 0 bases, the J end by 0 bases, with 9 bases between. CDR1 and CDR2 from the germline V gene are MGHRA and YSYEKL. The CDR3 here is CASSQEGGSSYNSPLHF. The CDR3 region has the DNA TGCGCCAGCAGCCAAGAAGGAGGCAGCTCCTATAATTCACCCCTCCACTTT.

This chain links TRBV28 with TRBJ1-3; D is perhaps TRBD1 (6 bases). The CDR3 totals 15 residues. The ends were cut back, 5 bases at V and 2 bases at J, with 13 bases in the middle. Germline lookup yields CDR1 MDHEN and CDR2 SYDVKM. Written as DNA, the CDR3 is TGTGCCAGCAGTCCATACGGGACACCTGGAAACACCATATATTTT. Translated, it gives CASSPYGTPGNTIYF. The variable domain in full, with the rest retrieved from reference TRBV28 and TRBJ1-3, is DVKVTQSSRYLVKRTGEKVFLECVQDMDHENMFWYRQDPGLGLRLIYFSYDVKMKEKGDIPEGYSVSREKKERFSLILESASTNQTSMYLCASSPYGTPGNTIYFGEGSWLTVV.

V is TRBV28 and J is TRBJ2-3; the D gene is possibly TRBD2 (6 bases). CDR3 length: 15 residues. The V end lost 3 bases, the J end lost 1 base, and 11 bases lay between the germline ends. Germline V gives CDR1 MDHEN, CDR2 SYDVKM. The CDR3 sequence: CASSLRRDRTDTQYF. The DNA for the CDR3 is TGTGCCAGCAGTTTGAGGAGGGATCGCACAGATACGCAGTATTTT.

The V call is TRBV3-1 (or the pseudogene TRBV3-2), the J call TRBJ1-6; TRBD1 is a possible D gene (6 bases). Germline V gene sequence: CDR1 LGHDT, CDR2 YNNKEL (reference sequence). The CDR3 sequence is 15 residues long. V gave up 1 base and J gave up 6 bases, with 10 bases separating them. CDR3 bases: TGTGCCAGCAGCCAAGGGACAGTAACTAATTCACCCCTCCACTTT. This translates into CASSQGTVTNSPLHF.

The CDR3 bases are TGCGCCAGCAGCTTGCCCCCGACAGGGGGCATCATCGGCCAAGAGACCCAGTACTTC. Amino acid sequence: CASSLPPTGGIIGQETQYF. The gene calls are TRBV5-1 and TRBJ2-5, with 10 bases lining up with TRBD1. The V gene end was trimmed by 1 base and the J gene end by 1 base; junction bases not matched to a gene: 13. This CDR3 is 19 amino acids long. CDR1 and CDR2 (germline): SGHRS, YFSETQ.

The rearrangement joins TRBV27 to TRBJ2-7; 8 bases align to TRBD1. CDR1 is MNHEY and CDR2 is SMNVEV in the germline V gene (reference sequence). This CDR3 contains 15 residues. Losses at the gene ends were 0 bases for V and 4 bases for J; bases not matched to a gene: 5. The CDR3 DNA reads as TGTGCCAGCAGTTTATCTGCAGGGGGCATATACGAGCAGTACTTC. Its translation: CASSLSAGGIYEQYF.